The 29 T cell receptor beta chains reported below all come from one sample, sequenced in a study of T cell repertoires in cytomegalovirus infection. Each CDR3 protein gets one entry after TCRdb re-called the reads with MiXCR. This sample carries around 740,000 distinct CDR3 sequences, 35% to 45% of them seen once, and the ten largest clones take about 2.8%. The sample taken for sequencing was PBMCs. The receptors here all came from a human donor in good health (CMV status not recorded). Some clones in this sample may be carry-over from other donors' samples.

For this clonotype: This clone may be a read error of a much larger clone one base away. The gene calls are TRBV6-6 and TRBJ2-3; D is perhaps TRBD1 or TRBD2 (5 bases each). CDR1 MNHNY and CDR2 SVGAGI come from the germline V gene (reference sequence). The CDR3 is made up of 14 amino acids. This CDR3 is CASSYGGTTDTHYF. DNA for the CDR3: TGTGCCAGCAGTTACGGTGGGACCACAGATACGCATTATTTT.

This chain links TRBV29-1 with TRBJ2-2, with TRBD1 matching 8 bases. The CDR3 has 13 amino acids. V lost 1 base to trimming and J lost 6 bases; unmatched junction nucleotides: 1. Looked up from germline, CDR1 is SQVTM and CDR2 is ANQGSEA. The CDR3 reads CSVEVTGAGELFF. The CDR3 DNA reads TGCAGCGTTGAAGTGACAGGGGCCGGGGAGCTGTTTTTT.

The rearrangement links TRBV28 to TRBJ1-2; D perhaps matches TRBD1 (5 bases). The CDR3 is 13 amino acids. Germline V gives CDR1 MDHEN, CDR2 SYDVKM. The V gene lost 8 bases and the J gene lost 8 bases, with 18 bases spanning the gap. CDR3 sequence: CASGNYRGRGYTF. The CDR3 DNA reads as TGTGCCAGCGGTAATTACCGGGGCCGCGGCTACACCTTC.

The chain carries TRBV12-3 or TRBV12-4 and TRBJ2-7; TRBD2 agrees at 7 bases. The CDR3 has 15 residues. V shed 2 bases and J 0 bases; nucleotides not matched to a gene: 4. This CDR3 is CASSLSAGDSYEQYF. For the CDR3, the DNA is TGTGCCAGCAGTTTATCGGCGGGGGACTCCTACGAGCAGTACTTC.

A few counts support this clonotype. The genes are TRBV2 and TRBJ1-1; D is uncertain. CDR1 and CDR2 (germline): SNHLY, FYNNEI. This CDR3 contains 12 residues. Trimming took off 4 bases at V and 6 bases at J, with 9 bases between the two ends. The CDR3 bases are TGTGCCAGCAGTGTAAGTCTCGCTGAAGCTTTCTTT. Encoded protein: CASSVSLAEAFF.

In this sample, this clonotype turned up a few times. The rearrangement uses TRBV7-2 and TRBJ2-7, with 7 bases that match TRBD2. CDR1 is SGHTA and CDR2 is FQGNSA in the germline V gene. The CDR3 has 13 amino acids. Trimming took 6 bases from V and 6 from J; bases not matched to a gene: 8. CDR3 DNA sequence: TGTGCCAGCAGTTGGGGGGGAGTAGGCGAGCAGTACTTC. This encodes CASSWGGVGEQYF. The full variable domain, in which reference TRBV7-2 and TRBJ2-7 provide the parts outside the CDR3, is GAGVSQSPSNKVTEKGKDVELRCDPISGHTALYWYRQSLGQGLEFLIYFQGNSAPDKSGLPSDRFSAERTGGSVSTLTIQRTQQEDSAVYLCASSWGGVGEQYFGPGTRLTVT.

V usage is TRBV20-1 and J usage is TRBJ2-3; D is undetermined. Germline V lookup: CDR1 DFQATT, CDR2 SNEGSKA (reference sequence). V was shortened by 3 bases and J by 2 bases, with 18 bases between the two germline ends. There are 16 residues in the CDR3. This chain's CDR3 is CSASSWPATVTDTQYF. The CDR3 DNA follows: TGCAGTGCTAGTTCCTGGCCAGCGACTGTCACAGATACGCAGTATTTT.

This clonotype has more than one count but fewer than ten. The chain combines TRBV7-6 with TRBJ2-6, with D perhaps TRBD1 (6 bases). CDR3 size: 16 residues. Germline V CDR1 and CDR2: SGHVS, FNYEAQ. The V end lost 7 bases, the J end lost 0 bases, and 13 bases lay between the germline ends. The CDR3 sequence: CASNGQRNSGANVLTF. DNA of the CDR3: TGTGCCAGCAATGGACAGCGAAACTCTGGGGCCAACGTCCTGACTTTC.

The chain uses TRBV7-4 and TRBJ2-7; no clear D gene. The CDR3 consists of 15 residues. Trimming took 5 bases from V and 2 from J, leaving 16 bases between them. Germline V lookup: CDR1 SGHVT, CDR2 SQSDAQ. This CDR3 reads CASSPRTRPTYEQYF. The CDR3 nucleotides are TGTGCCAGCAGCCCCCGGACCAGACCTACCTACGAGCAGTACTTC. The whole variable domain, filled in from reference TRBV7-4 and TRBJ2-7, reads GAGVSQSPRYKVAKRGRDVALRCDSISGHVTLYWYRQTLGQGSEVLTYSQSDAQRDKSGRPSGRFSAERPERSVSTLKIQRTEQGDSAVYLCASSPRTRPTYEQYFGPGTRLTVT.

The rearrangement uses TRBV12-3 or TRBV12-4 and TRBJ1-1; D is undetermined. Trimming stripped 5 bases from V and 8 bases from J, with 9 bases between. CDR3 size: 11 residues. The CDR3 region is CASSPRYEAFF. CDR3 DNA sequence: TGTGCCAGCAGTCCCCGTTACGAAGCTTTCTTT.

The V call is TRBV28, the J call TRBJ2-5, with D perhaps being TRBD1 or TRBD2 (5 bases each). The CDR3 spans 14 residues. CDR1 and CDR2 from the germline V gene are MDHEN and SYDVKM. V was trimmed by 3 bases and J by 2 bases, leaving 10 bases between them. CDR3 DNA sequence: TGTGCCAGCAGTTTGCTAGGGACGCAAGAGACCCAGTACTTC. Translation: CASSLLGTQETQYF.

The V gene is TRBV14, the J gene TRBJ1-2; D unclear. The CDR3 has 16 amino acids. V was trimmed by 4 bases and J by 7 bases, leaving 22 bases between them. Germline CDR1 is SGHDN and CDR2 is FVKESK. The CDR3 reads CASSPGPGDLFGGYTF. The CDR3 DNA sequence: TGTGCCAGCAGCCCTGGGCCTGGAGATTTGTTTGGTGGCTACACCTTC. Together with reference TRBV14 and TRBJ1-2, the CDR3 gives the full variable domain: EAGVTQFPSHSVIEKGQTVTLRCDPISGHDNLYWYRRVMGKEIKFLLHFVKESKQDESGMPNNRFLAERTGGTYSTLKVQPAELEDSGVYFCASSPGPGDLFGGYTFGSGTRLTVV.

V gene TRBV29-1 combines with J gene TRBJ2-3; D may be TRBD2 (6 bases). Between the trimmed V and J ends, which lost 6 bases and 3 bases, there was a span of 16 bases. Germline assignment: CDR1 SQVTM and CDR2 ANQGSEA. The CDR3 covers 14 residues. DNA of the CDR3: TGCAGCGTCGGGCGGGACCCGGGGACAGATACGCAGTATTTT. Protein: CSVGRDPGTDTQYF.

This clonotype was counted between two and nine times. The chain employs TRBV28 and TRBJ2-7; D may correspond to TRBD1 or TRBD2 (6 bases each). CDR1 is MDHEN, CDR2 SYDVKM, per germline. V lost 6 bases, J lost 4 bases, and 25 bases lay in between. This CDR3 contains 17 residues. The CDR3 bases are TGTGCCAGCAGGGATCGGGTGGGGGGCGTGGATGGATACGAGCAGTACTTC. This gives the protein CASRDRVGGVDGYEQYF.

There are many counts of this clonotype. The chain recombines TRBV7-6 with TRBJ1-1, with TRBD1 as a possible D gene (6 bases). Germline CDR1 SGHVS, CDR2 FNYEAQ. There are 17 residues in the CDR3. V lost 0 bases and J lost 0, with 14 bases in between. The chain's CDR3 is CASSLAGGAVVNTEAFF. The CDR3 nucleotides are TGTGCCAGCAGCTTAGCTGGGGGGGCCGTGGTGAACACTGAAGCTTTCTTT. The full variable domain, rest sourced from reference TRBV7-6 and TRBJ1-1, is GAGVSQSPRYKVTKRGQDVALRCDPISGHVSLYWYRQALGQGPEFLTYFNYEAQQDKSGLPNDRFSAERPEGSISTLTIQRTEQRDSAMYRCASSLAGGAVVNTEAFFGQGTRLTVV.

This clonotype was observed once. The chain carries TRBV4-2 and TRBJ2-7; D gene unclear. The germline V gene has CDR1 LGHNA and CDR2 YNFKEQ. The V end lost 2 bases, the J end lost 4 bases, and 15 bases lay between the germline ends. The CDR3 sequence is 15 residues long. The CDR3 DNA reads TGTGCCAGCAGCCAACGAGGCCCGGCAATTTACGAGCAGTACTTC. It codes for CASSQRGPAIYEQYF.

The rearrangement links TRBV20-1 to TRBJ2-7, with D perhaps given as TRBD1 or TRBD2 (5 bases each). CDR1 and CDR2 (germline): DFQATT, SNEGSKA (reference sequence). Deletions cut 6 bases from V and 5 bases from J, with 23 bases between. The CDR3 loop spans 15 amino acids. The CDR3 protein is CSARIPGPTANEQYF. The DNA of the CDR3 is TGCAGTGCCAGGATTCCGGGACCGACTGCCAACGAGCAGTACTTC.

This chain connects TRBV6-2 or TRBV6-3 to TRBJ1-5; 10 bases map to TRBD1. Germline assignment: CDR1 MNHEY and CDR2 SVGEGT. The CDR3 spans 18 residues. Trimming took 1 base from V and 0 from J; bases not matched to a gene: 6. CDR3 coding DNA: TGTGCCAGCAGTTACTTCAGGGACAGGGGTTATAGCAATCAGCCCCAGCATTTT. Its translation is CASSYFRDRGYSNQPQHF.

In its sample, this clonotype was seen a few times. The rearrangement joins TRBV6-1 to TRBJ1-2; weak D call: TRBD1 (6 bases). Germline V gene lookup returns CDR1 MNHNS and CDR2 SASEGT. The V end was cut by 7 bases, the J end by 3 bases, with 15 bases between. The CDR3 is made up of 14 amino acids. The CDR3 region has the DNA TGTGCCAGCACCTTCGCGGCAGGGGACTATGGCTACACCTTC. Its translation is CASTFAAGDYGYTF.

The chain uses TRBV20-1 and TRBJ2-5; D unclear. Trimming shortened V by 0 bases and J by 1 base, and 6 bases separated the two germline ends. Germline CDR1 reads DFQATT; CDR2 reads SNEGSKA (reference sequence). The CDR3 totals 13 residues. In nucleotides, the CDR3 is TGCAGTGCTAGAGAGCCCACCCAAGAGACCCAGTACTTC. This translates into CSAREPTQETQYF.

The chain is built from TRBV25-1 and TRBJ1-4; tentative D call: TRBD1 (5 bases). Trimming pared 6 bases from V and 2 bases from J, leaving 13 bases between. Germline V gene data show CDR1 as MGHDK and CDR2 as SYGVNS. This CDR3 is built from 15 residues. The CDR3 loop reads CASRPGLSTNEKLFF. The CDR3 nucleotides are TGTGCCAGCAGACCGGGGCTGTCGACTAATGAAAAACTGTTTTTT.

The sample holds many counts of this clonotype. This chain links TRBV7-2 with TRBJ2-3, with unresolved D. This CDR3 has 15 amino acids. Germline assignment: CDR1 SGHTA and CDR2 FQGNSA. The ends were cut back, 0 bases at V and 1 base at J, with 8 bases in the middle. CDR3 sequence: CASSLAGSGTDTQYF. CDR3 nucleotides: TGTGCCAGCAGCTTAGCGGGGTCCGGCACAGATACGCAGTATTTT. The variable domain in full, completed from reference TRBV7-2 and TRBJ2-3, reads GAGVSQSPSNKVTEKGKDVELRCDPISGHTALYWYRQSLGQGLEFLIYFQGNSAPDKSGLPSDRFSAERTGGSVSTLTIQRTQQEDSAVYLCASSLAGSGTDTQYFGPGTRLTVL.

The rearrangement joins TRBV5-1 to TRBJ1-2, with D perhaps matching TRBD1 (6 bases). This CDR3 has 17 amino acids. Germline V lookup: CDR1 SGHRS, CDR2 YFSETQ. V shed 3 bases and J shed 6 bases, with 24 bases lying between them. Here the CDR3 DNA reads TGCGCCAGCAGCTCCAACCCGGGGGGACATTCCATCGATGGCTACACCTTC. This encodes CASSSNPGGHSIDGYTF.

Turning to this clonotype: One base away lies a much larger clone, so this may be a sequencing read error. CDR3 nucleotide sequence: TGTGCCAGCAGCTTAGCAGGGAGCATGACCTACGAGCAGTACTTC. Translated: CASSLAGSMTYEQYF. V usage is TRBV7-2 and J usage is TRBJ2-7; the D gene is possibly TRBD2 (5 bases). CDR3 length: 15 residues. The germline gives CDR1 SGHTA, CDR2 FQGNSA. Trimming pared 0 bases from V and 2 bases from J, leaving 11 bases between.

The rearrangement joins TRBV7-2 to TRBJ2-1; 7 nucleotides line up with TRBD2. This CDR3 is 15 amino acids long. CDR1 SGHTA and CDR2 FQGNSA come from the germline V gene. J lost 10 bases, V lost 1 base, and 10 bases had no gene match. The CDR3 reads CASSLERVGGLEQFF. The CDR3 coding sequence is TGTGCCAGCAGCTTAGAGAGGGTGGGGGGGTTAGAGCAGTTCTTC.

The chain is built from TRBV7-2 and TRBJ2-7; 9 bases are shared with TRBD1. The V gene's germline CDR1 is SGHTA and CDR2 FQGNSA. The CDR3 is 15 amino acids. The J segment lost 0 bases and the V segment lost 5 bases, leaving 5 bases of the junction unmatched. For the CDR3, the DNA is TGTGCCAGCAGCGTCCGGGACAGGGCCTCCTACGAGCAGTACTTC. As protein: CASSVRDRASYEQYF.

The V and J genes are TRBV14 and TRBJ2-3; D gene unclear. The germline V gene has CDR1 SGHDN and CDR2 FVKESK. V gave up 0 bases and J gave up 1 base, with 8 bases separating them. The CDR3 sequence is 15 residues long. The CDR3 loop reads CASSQETLRTDTQYF. The CDR3 region has the DNA TGTGCCAGCAGCCAAGAGACCCTACGCACAGATACGCAGTATTTT.

The J gene is TRBJ1-3, the V gene TRBV28; 11 positions match TRBD1. V shed 2 bases and J 2 bases; nucleotides not matched to a gene: 2. This CDR3 spans 16 amino acids. The germline CDR1 and CDR2 sequences are MDHEN and SYDVKM. CDR3 protein: CASSLRTGGPGNTIYF. The CDR3 DNA is TGTGCCAGCAGTTTACGGACAGGGGGCCCTGGAAACACCATATATTTT.

A word on this clonotype: The conserved final phenylalanine or tryptophan is absent from the CDR3, which likely points to a read error. The genes are TRBV5-5 and TRBJ1-4, with D uncertain. Germline CDR1 is SGHKS and CDR2 is YYEKEE (reference sequence). This CDR3 has 16 residues. Trimming cost V 2 bases and J 10 bases, with 21 bases left between them. Written as DNA, the CDR3 is TGTGCCAGCAGCTTCAACTCCAATCCGCTAGTAGGAAAACTGTTTTTG. Amino acids: CASSFNSNPLVGKLFL.